The 3 T cell receptor beta chains given below trace back to one sample, sequenced in a study of shared clonotypes between healthy human individuals. Naive CD8 cells, CD45RO-negative and positively selected for CCR7, excluded terminally differentiated effector memory CD45RA+ cells. Some clones are missing from TCRdb's copy, which holds only in-frame ones; the method was immunoSEQ multiplex PCR. The repertoire holds some 1,900,000 clones, with approximately 95% as singletons. Sequenced input: naive CD8+ T cells sorted from blood. Source of these receptors: a man aged 18 to 30 in good health.

This rearrangement joins TRBV9 to TRBJ2-3, with a tentative D call TRBD2 (7 bases). The CDR3 length is 16 residues. The ends were cut back, 4 bases at V and 6 bases at J, with 21 bases in the middle. Germline V CDR1 and CDR2: SGDLS, YYNGEE. CDR3 sequence: CASSRGEGHNRDTQYF. Written as DNA, the CDR3 is TGTGCCAGCAGCAGAGGGGAGGGACACAACCGGGATACGCAGTATTTT.

This chain links TRBV27 with TRBJ2-3; D possibly corresponds to TRBD2 (6 bases). The V and J ends lost 7 bases and 1 base respectively, with 15 bases between them. The CDR3 has 15 amino acids. Per germline, CDR1 MNHEY and CDR2 SMNVEV (reference sequence). CDR3 in DNA: TGTGCCAGCACCTGGGGGGTAGCGGGCACAGATACGCAGTATTTT. As protein: CASTWGVAGTDTQYF.

Here the CDR3 reads CASSLTTAEAFF. For the CDR3, the DNA is TGTGCCAGCAGCTTAACCACAGCTGAAGCTTTCTTT. The V call is TRBV5-4, the J call TRBJ1-1; no definite D call. Deletions cut 2 bases from V and 6 bases from J, with 8 bases between. Germline V gene sequence: CDR1 SGHNT, CDR2 YYREEE (reference sequence). The CDR3 is made up of 12 amino acids.